This section outlines one T cell receptor beta chain sequence together with its context. The antigen is not known. Division of CD4+ cells produced a CD45RA+ naive subset and a CD45RA-negative memory subset. The V end was cut by 5 bases, the J end by 3 bases, with 7 bases between. The CDR3 extends over 12 amino acids. Germline V CDR1 and CDR2: ENHRY, SYGVKD. Sorted-subset replicate PCR reactions contained around 220 ng DNA, corresponding to approximately 30,000 T cell genomes. This table comes from immunoSEQ multiplex PCR, and its TCRdb copy is limited to in-frame clones, with some not included. The table shows about 1.5 million clones, with 98% occurring only once. The sample is drawn from a study of shared clonotypes between healthy human individuals. Study-level results: There were few donors, and this limited the genetic and exposure-history diversity represented.

The chain uses TRBV10-3 and TRBJ1-2; D may be TRBD1 (6 bases). This TCR came from a young man in good health. Sequencing was performed on naive CD4+ T cells sorted from blood. As to subset: CD45RA+ positively selected. CDR3 sequence (DNA): TGTGCCATCAGTCGGACAGACTATGGCTACACCTTC. It yields the protein CAISRTDYGYTF.